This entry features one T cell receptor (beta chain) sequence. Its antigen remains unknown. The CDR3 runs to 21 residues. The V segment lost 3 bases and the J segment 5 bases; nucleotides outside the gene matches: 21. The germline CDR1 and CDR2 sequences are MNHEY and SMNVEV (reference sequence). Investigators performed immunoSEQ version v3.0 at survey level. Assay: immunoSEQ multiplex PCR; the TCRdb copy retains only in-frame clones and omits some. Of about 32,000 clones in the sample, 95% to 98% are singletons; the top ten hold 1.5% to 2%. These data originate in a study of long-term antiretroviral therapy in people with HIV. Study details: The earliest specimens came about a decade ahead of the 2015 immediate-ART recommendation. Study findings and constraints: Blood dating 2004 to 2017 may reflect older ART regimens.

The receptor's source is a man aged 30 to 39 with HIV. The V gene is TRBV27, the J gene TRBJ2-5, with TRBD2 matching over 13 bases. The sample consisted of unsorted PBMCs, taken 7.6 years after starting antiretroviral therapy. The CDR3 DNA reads TGTGCCAGCAGTTTTCCCGCAAGGACTAGCGGGAGAGATCCACGCACCGAGACCCAGTACTTC. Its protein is CASSFPARTSGRDPRTETQYF.